This T cell receptor (beta chain) was observed in a study of blood T cell repertoires in COVID-19. Study-wide context: PBMCs, B-cell-depleted T cells, or T cells were the source of the cDNA or gDNA that made up the material.

The assay was immunoSEQ multiplex PCR, and TCRdb's table has in-frame clones only and misses some. In the table there are about 100,000 clones, around 85% of which are singletons. The CDR3 totals 14 residues. Germline values: CDR1 LNHDA, CDR2 SQIVND (reference sequence). The V end was cut by 0 bases, the J end by 1 base, with 5 bases between. The sequence was obtained from a man in his 70s with active or convalescent COVID-19. Sequencing was done on a sample of peripheral blood. The rearrangement links TRBV19 to TRBJ2-3; D is ambiguous. The CDR3 sequence is CASSIDSGTDTQYF. In nucleotides, the CDR3 is TGTGCCAGTAGTATAGACAGCGGCACAGATACGCAGTATTTT.